These 20 T cell receptor beta chains were all obtained from the same sample, sequenced in a study of blood T cell repertoires in COVID-19. Here immunoSEQ multiplex PCR was the method, and the copy in TCRdb shows in-frame clones only, minus some. The data contain tens of thousands of clones, over 85% of them seen just once; the ten biggest clones take up over 10%. Sequencing used peripheral blood. The receptors stem from a man older than 75 with acute or convalescent COVID-19.

The genes are TRBV5-1 and TRBJ2-7, with a tentative D call TRBD1 (6 bases). This CDR3 is 14 amino acids long. Germline assignment: CDR1 SGHRS and CDR2 YFSETQ. The germline V and J ends were trimmed by 4 bases and 7 bases, with 18 bases remaining between them. The CDR3 DNA reads TGCGCCAGCAGCCGCGAGTGGGGGCCTAAGGAGCAGTACTTC. Its protein product is CASSREWGPKEQYF.

This clone has a handful of counts. This sequence joins TRBV28 and TRBJ1-1, with 10 bases fitting TRBD1. The CDR3 extends over 17 amino acids. The trim removed 5 bases at V and 1 base at J, leaving 10 bases unmatched. Germline V gene sequence: CDR1 MDHEN, CDR2 SYDVKM. The DNA for the CDR3 is TGTGCCAGCAGTCCTTTAGGGACAGGGGCGCAGAACACTGAAGCTTTCTTT. This sequence encodes CASSPLGTGAQNTEAFF.

V usage is TRBV12-3 or TRBV12-4 and J usage is TRBJ1-1, with no clear D. Trimming cost V 7 bases and J 7 bases, with 16 bases left between them. The CDR3 length is 13 residues. CDR3 sequence reads: CASTLGSASEAFF. The CDR3 DNA reads as TGTGCCAGCACCCTCGGAAGTGCTAGTGAAGCTTTCTTT.

The chain is built from TRBV21-1 and TRBJ1-1; the D segment call TRBD1 is taken from the table without a DNA check. TRBV21-1 is recorded as a pseudogene. The CDR3 consists of 14 residues. The CDR3 sequence is CASPWGQMNTEAFF. Written as DNA, the CDR3 is TGTGCCAGCCCCTGGGGGCAGATGAACACTGAAGCTTTCTTT.

The chain employs TRBV30 and TRBJ1-2; 7 positions match TRBD1. Germline V CDR1 and CDR2: GTSNPN, SVGIG (reference sequence). This CDR3 has 19 residues. V was pared by 2 bases and J by 4 bases, with 22 bases of the junction left unmatched. The chain's CDR3 is CAWSPQGQRRWGYVYGYTF. Written as DNA, the CDR3 is TGTGCCTGGAGTCCACAGGGACAGCGAAGGTGGGGTTACGTCTATGGCTACACCTTC.

The CDR3 is CASSLDRTDYGYTF. DNA for the CDR3: TGTGCCAGCAGCTTAGATCGTACAGACTATGGCTACACCTTC. The V and J genes are TRBV11-2 and TRBJ1-2; D remains ambiguous. The germline V and J ends were trimmed by 0 bases and 3 bases, with 8 bases remaining between them. This CDR3 contains 14 residues. Germline V gene data show CDR1 as SGHAT and CDR2 as FQNNGV.

The chain combines TRBV5-1 with TRBJ1-1, with D unresolved. V lost 0 bases and J 11 bases, leaving 20 bases between the germline ends. CDR3 length: 15 amino acids. Germline values: CDR1 SGHRS, CDR2 YFSETQ. The CDR3 coding sequence is TGCGCCAGCAGCTTGGGGCCTCTGGCAGCGCGAATGGCTTTCTTT. Amino acid sequence: CASSLGPLAARMAFF.

J is TRBJ1-6 and V is TRBV2; TRBD1 might be the D (6 bases). The CDR3 is 14 amino acids. The V gene lost 6 bases and the J gene lost 10 bases, with 16 bases spanning the gap. Germline V gene lookup returns CDR1 SNHLY and CDR2 FYNNEI. CDR3 sequence: CASRVDHRDSPLHF. The CDR3 region has the DNA TGTGCCAGCAGAGTCGATCACAGGGACTCACCCCTCCACTTT.

The genes are TRBV6-1 and TRBJ1-2; a possible D gene is TRBD1 (6 bases). Per the germline V gene, CDR1 is MNHNS and CDR2 is SASEGT. The CDR3 length is 15 residues. Trimming took off 3 bases at V and 2 bases at J, with 13 bases between the two ends. This chain's CDR3 is CASSEKGQVNYGYTF. The CDR3 DNA reads as TGTGCCAGCAGTGAGAAGGGACAAGTAAACTATGGCTACACCTTC.

This chain connects TRBV5-6 to TRBJ1-2; TRBD1 is a possible D gene (5 bases). CDR3 length: 16 residues. In germline, CDR1 is SGHDT, CDR2 YYEEEE. V was trimmed by 0 bases and J by 0 bases, leaving 12 bases between them. The CDR3 region has the DNA TGTGCCAGCAGCTTGGCAAGGGGAAACTCTAACTATGGCTACACCTTC. This sequence encodes CASSLARGNSNYGYTF.

The J gene is TRBJ1-1, the V gene TRBV5-1, with TRBD1 identical over 10 bases. CDR1 is SGHRS and CDR2 is YFSETQ in the germline V gene. This CDR3 contains 16 residues. J gave up 5 bases and V 3 bases, and 10 bases lay outside the gene matches. As DNA, the CDR3 is TGCGCCAGCAGCTCCCAACCCGGACAGGGGGAAACTGAAGCTTTCTTT. This translates into CASSSQPGQGETEAFF.

The genes are TRBV7-2 and TRBJ1-5, with D maybe TRBD1 (5 bases). This CDR3 has 15 residues. Germline V gives CDR1 SGHTA, CDR2 FQGNSA. Deletions cut 1 base from V and 1 base from J, with 8 bases between. CDR3 DNA sequence: TGTGCCAGCAGCTTAGATAGGGGCAGCAATCAGCCCCAGCATTTT. Protein product: CASSLDRGSNQPQHF.

This rearrangement joins TRBV7-9 to TRBJ2-3; tentatively, D is TRBD1 (5 bases). V lost 7 bases and J 4 bases, leaving 12 bases between the germline ends. CDR3 length: 13 residues. Germline V gene sequence: CDR1 SEHNR, CDR2 FQNEAQ (reference sequence). The CDR3 is CASNAQTADTQYF. CDR3 nucleotides: TGTGCCAGCAACGCCCAGACAGCAGATACGCAGTATTTT.

The rearrangement links TRBV2 to TRBJ2-3; the match to TRBD1 covers 9 bases. This CDR3 comprises 15 residues. V lost 6 bases to trimming and J lost 4 bases; unmatched junction nucleotides: 8. Germline CDR1 is SNHLY and CDR2 is FYNNEI. CDR3 coding DNA: TGTGCCAGCAGCCCGCGGGGGACAGGGCCAGATACGCAGTATTTT. Protein: CASSPRGTGPDTQYF.

The rearrangement links TRBV2 to TRBJ1-2, with D maybe TRBD1 (5 bases). This CDR3 has 14 residues. V was pared by 6 bases and J by 5 bases, with 16 bases between. Germline V lookup: CDR1 SNHLY, CDR2 FYNNEI. CDR3 protein: CASRARDSLYGYTF. DNA for the CDR3: TGTGCCAGCAGGGCCCGAGACAGTTTATATGGCTACACCTTC. The full variable domain, its missing parts supplied by reference TRBV2 and TRBJ1-2, is EPEVTQTPSHQVTQMGQEVILRCVPISNHLYFYWYRQILGQKVEFLVSFYNNEISEKSEIFDDQFSVERPDGSNFTLKIRSTKLEDSAMYFCASRARDSLYGYTFGSGTRLTVV.

The V call is TRBV30, the J call TRBJ1-5; D ambiguous. Germline CDR1 GTSNPN, CDR2 SVGIG (reference sequence). The germline V and J ends were trimmed by 0 bases and 9 bases, with 12 bases remaining between them. The CDR3 extends over 13 amino acids. The CDR3 sequence is CAWSVGGSGPQHF. CDR3 DNA sequence: TGTGCCTGGAGTGTAGGCGGGTCAGGGCCCCAGCATTTT.

The V call is TRBV18, the J call TRBJ1-3; 8 positions match TRBD1. This CDR3 comprises 16 residues. V lost 2 bases and J lost 1; bases outside the gene matches: 4. CDR1 is KGHSH, CDR2 LQKENI, per germline. The CDR3 protein is CASSPDRGRSGNTIYF. The CDR3 DNA reads TGTGCCAGCTCACCAGACAGGGGTCGGTCTGGAAACACCATATATTTT.

This chain joins TRBV7-2 and TRBJ2-5; 8 bases match TRBD2. Germline V CDR1 and CDR2: SGHTA, FQGNSA. The CDR3 sequence is 15 residues long. V dropped 3 bases and J dropped 8; count of bases not matched to a gene: 11. For the CDR3, the DNA is TGTGCCAGCAGCTTTGGAAGCGGGGGAGGGTCAACCCAGTACTTC. It translates to CASSFGSGGGSTQYF.

V is TRBV19 and J is TRBJ1-5; D unresolved. V shed 10 bases and J shed 5 bases, with 18 bases lying between them. Germline assignment: CDR1 LNHDA and CDR2 SQIVND (reference sequence). The CDR3 consists of 14 residues. For the CDR3, the DNA is TGTGCCACCCGTACCCAGCGGCACGATCAGCCCCAGCATTTT. It codes for CATRTQRHDQPQHF. Looking up the rest from reference TRBV19 and TRBJ1-5 gives the full variable domain: DGGITQSPKYLFRKEGQNVTLSCEQNLNHDAMYWYRQDPGQGLRLIYYSQIVNDFQKGDIAEGYSVSREKKESFPLTVTSAQKNPTAFYLCATRTQRHDQPQHFGDGTRLSIL.

The chain has TRBV12-1 and TRBJ1-1; the table's D call, TRBD1, was not checked against the DNA. TRBV12-1 is an annotated pseudogene. CDR3 size: 14 residues. This CDR3 is CASSTRQGNPEAFF. The CDR3 bases are TGTGCCAGCAGCACGAGACAGGGTAACCCTGAAGCTTTCTTT.